This TCR beta chain was found in a study of blood T cell repertoires in COVID-19. Only in-frame clones appear in the TCRdb table, and some are missing; sequencing was by immunoSEQ multiplex PCR. The table shows 70,000 to 90,000 clones, with roughly 85% occurring only once. The CDR3 totals 13 residues. V lost 1 base to trimming and J lost 0 bases, with 6 bases between them. Germline-derived CDR1 and CDR2 are GTSNPN and SVGIG (reference sequence). Sequencing was performed on peripheral blood. The clonotype originates from a man in his sixties with acute or convalescent COVID-19. The rearrangement links TRBV30 to TRBJ1-1; D call uncertain. The CDR3 loop reads CAWSGGMNTEAFF. The CDR3 DNA reads as TGTGCCTGGAGTGGCGGCATGAACACTGAAGCTTTCTTT.